This T cell receptor beta chain was sequenced in a study of neurological immune-mediated disorders. A 10-nucleotide random UMI tagged transcripts in template-switch 5'RACE cDNA synthesis. A single record per CDR3 protein comes from TCRdb applying MiXCR to the 5' RACE reads. The sample has 78,000 or so distinct CDR3 sequences; about 5% are singletons. General study points: The highest TCR clonal expansion occurred in HTLV-1-associated myelopathy; multiple sclerosis fell below healthy controls. Subjects shared no identical expanded-clone CDR3 amino acid sequences, suggesting private TCR-beta repertoires in all groups.

Unsorted libraries came from 2 million PBMCs stored at -80 °C. In this sample, this clonotype turned up many times. Its antigen is not identified. With 1 base removed from V and 2 bases from J, the gap between germline ends came to 10 bases. Germline-derived CDR1 and CDR2 are SGHRS and YFSETQ. The CDR3 totals 15 residues. The chain is built from TRBV5-1 and TRBJ1-5; possible D gene TRBD1, 6 bases. This clonotype originated in a woman in her thirties with multiple sclerosis. Sequencing was performed on PBMCs. CDR3 region: CASSLQGGGNQPQHF. The CDR3 bases are TGCGCCAGCAGCTTGCAAGGGGGAGGCAATCAGCCCCAGCATTTT.